The 6 T cell receptor beta chains reported below all come from one sample, sequenced in a study of blood T cell repertoires in COVID-19. Repertoires were generated with immunoSEQ multiplex PCR, while TCRdb's copy carries only in-frame clones and drops some. The sample contains about 230,000 clones, more than 75% of which appear only once. The sequenced sample was peripheral blood. The source is a man over 45 with COVID-19, enrolled during active disease.

The gene calls are TRBV10-3 and TRBJ2-6, with a weak D call TRBD1 (6 bases). CDR1 ENHRY and CDR2 SYGVKD come from the germline V gene. The CDR3 has 15 amino acids. The V and J ends lost 3 bases and 2 bases respectively, with 8 bases between them. The CDR3 DNA sequence: TGTGCCATCAGTGATTGGGGGCCTGGGGCCAACGTCCTGACTTTC. Translating gives CAISDWGPGANVLTF.

As concerns this clone: Distinct nucleotide sequences in the sample also encode this CDR3. V gene TRBV9 combines with J gene TRBJ1-5; 8 bases fit TRBD1. CDR3 length: 15 residues. Germline trimming cut 0 bases from V and 7 bases from J; bases unmatched to any gene: 6. Per germline, CDR1 SGDLS and CDR2 YYNGEE. CDR3 sequence reads: CASSVGTGQGQPQHF. CDR3 DNA sequence: TGTGCCAGCAGCGTAGGGACAGGGCAGGGCCAGCCCCAGCATTTT.

This clone was observed once. The chain uses TRBV7-2 and TRBJ2-3, with a possible D match to TRBD1 (5 bases). Germline CDR1 is SGHTA and CDR2 is FQGNSA. V was clipped by 5 bases and J by 2 bases, with 11 bases between them. The CDR3 is 14 amino acids. The CDR3 sequence: CASSPGQDTDTQYF. The CDR3 DNA reads TGTGCCAGCAGCCCCGGACAAGACACAGATACGCAGTATTTT.

The genes are TRBV24-1 and TRBJ1-2; 7 bases are shared with TRBD1. Unmatched junction bases numbered 10, after V lost 3 bases and J lost 4 bases. Germline V gives CDR1 KGHDR, CDR2 SFDVKD. This CDR3 has 16 amino acids. DNA of the CDR3: TGTGCCACCAGTGATCGGACAGGCTCCCTTCTCTATGGCTACACCTTC. Residues: CATSDRTGSLLYGYTF.

The chain joins TRBV6-2 or TRBV6-3 to TRBJ1-4; D unresolved. V gave up 6 bases and J gave up 3 bases, with 14 bases separating them. CDR3 length equals 15 residues. Germline lookup yields CDR1 MNHEY and CDR2 SVGEGT. As DNA, the CDR3 is TGTGCCAGCAGCTTGTCTCAGCAGGCTAATGAAAAACTGTTTTTT. Its translation: CASSLSQQANEKLFF.

V is TRBV9 and J is TRBJ1-3; D might be TRBD1 (5 bases). CDR3 length: 14 amino acids. V was clipped by 0 bases and J by 7 bases, with 11 bases between them. Per germline, CDR1 SGDLS and CDR2 YYNGEE. CDR3 protein: CASSVDGRVNTIYF. The CDR3 DNA sequence: TGTGCCAGCAGCGTAGACGGCAGGGTTAACACCATATATTTT. Together with reference TRBV9 and TRBJ1-3, the CDR3 gives the full variable domain: DSGVTQTPKHLITATGQRVTLRCSPRSGDLSVYWYQQSLDQGLQFLIQYYNGEERAKGNILERFSAQQFPDLHSELNLSSLELGDSALYFCASSVDGRVNTIYFGEGSWLTVV.